A selection of T cell receptor beta chains follows, all from one sample in a study of blood T cell repertoires in COVID-19. Generated by immunoSEQ multiplex PCR, the TCRdb table keeps only in-frame clones and is missing some. The table lists over 200,000 clones, 75% to 90% of them singletons, with about 1.9% in the top ten. The sequencing sample was made of PBMCs or T cells enriched from blood (not recorded which). These TCRs come from a woman aged 45-59 years who had recovered from COVID-19. Each CDR3 is given with its conserved first and last residue. D genes are given only for firm matches. Clone size appears in some rows only: once, few, many, or a class for an expanded clone.

>TRBV19|NA|TRBJ2-6|NA
CASKQALISGANVLTF
TGTGCCAGCAAACAGGCCCTGATATCTGGGGCCAACGTCCTGACTTTC
>TRBV5-1|TRBD1|TRBJ1-1|NA
CASSLGDRNTEAFF
TGCGCCAGCAGCTTGGGGGACAGGAACACTGAAGCTTTCTTT
>TRBV4-1|NA|TRBJ1-2|NA
CASSQDSGRVSSGYTF
TGCGCCAGCAGCCAAGATTCGGGCAGGGTTTCCTCTGGCTACACCTTC
>TRBV19|NA|TRBJ2-1|NA
CASRGRTYNEQFF
TGTGCCAGTAGGGGCCGGACCTACAATGAGCAGTTCTTC
>TRBV9|NA|TRBJ1-2|once
CASSVGGGAGGYTF
TGTGCCAGCAGCGTAGGCGGGGGCGCCGGTGGCTACACCTTC
>TRBV11-1|TRBD2|TRBJ2-7|NA
CASSHASAGGRYEQYF
TGTGCCAGCAGCCATGCATCAGCGGGAGGGCGATACGAGCAGTACTTC
>TRBV7-8|NA|TRBJ1-3|NA
CASSPQRGRTGNTIYF
TGTGCCAGCAGCCCTCAGAGAGGAAGAACCGGAAACACCATATATTTT
>TRBV6-5|NA|TRBJ2-2|few
CASTTGTHTGELFF
TGTGCCAGCACAACAGGGACCCACACCGGGGAGCTGTTTTTT
>TRBV15|NA|TRBJ1-3|NA
CATSREAQRPGSGNTIYF
TGTGCCACCAGCAGAGAGGCACAGCGGCCTGGGTCTGGAAACACCATATATTTT
>TRBV28|TRBD1|TRBJ2-1|once
CASSFLDRGVGQFF
TGTGCCAGCAGTTTTTTGGACAGGGGAGTCGGGCAGTTCTTC
>TRBV7-3|NA|TRBJ1-3|few
CASSPRTGNTIYF
TGTGCCAGCAGCCCCAGGACTGGAAACACCATATATTTT
>TRBV5-5|TRBD2|TRBJ2-5|NA
CASSLPGGSETQYF
TGTGCCAGCAGCTTGCCGGGAGGTTCTGAGACCCAGTACTTC
>TRBV25-1|TRBD1|TRBJ2-7|NA
CASSPSTGTYEQYF
TGTGCCAGCAGTCCCTCGACAGGGACCTACGAGCAGTACTTC
>TRBV1|NA|TRBJ2-5|NA
CTSGPGQAKETQYF
TGCACCAGCGGTCCGGGACAGGCTAAAGAGACCCAGTACTTC
>TRBV29-1|TRBD2|TRBJ2-1|few
CSVEDRLSGRENEQFF
TGCAGCGTTGAAGATCGACTTAGCGGGAGAGAGAATGAGCAGTTCTTC
>TRBV3-1/TRBV3-2|TRBD2|TRBJ2-3|NA
CASSLGWGGSDTQYF
TGTGCCAGCAGCCTTGGATGGGGAGGGTCAGATACGCAGTATTTT
>TRBV5-4|TRBD2|TRBJ2-3|NA
CASSLGSLGGKDTQYF
TGTGCCAGCAGCCTGGGGTCTTTGGGGGGGAAAGATACGCAGTATTTT
>TRBV6-5|NA|TRBJ2-5|NA
CASSYLMGTQYF
TGTGCCAGCAGTTACTTAATGGGCACCCAGTACTTC
>TRBV11-2|NA|TRBJ2-1|NA
CASSLAPGARFF
TGTGCCAGCAGCTTAGCCCCGGGAGCGCGGTTCTTC
>TRBV18|TRBD2|TRBJ2-1|NA
CASSPQRTSGRSTYNEQFF
TGTGCCAGCTCACCACAACGGACTAGCGGGAGGTCGACCTACAATGAGCAGTTCTTC
>TRBV27|NA|TRBJ2-2|NA
CASNPSSGTGELFF
TGTGCCAGCAACCCTTCGAGTGGCACCGGGGAGCTGTTTTTT
>TRBV7-9|NA|TRBJ1-6|NA
CASSLAEGYNSPLHF
TGTGCCAGCAGCTTAGCGGAGGGCTATAATTCACCCCTCCACTTT
>TRBV27|TRBD1|TRBJ2-2|NA
CASSSGQVNTGELFF
TGTGCCAGCAGCTCGGGACAGGTGAACACCGGGGAGCTGTTTTTT
>TRBV28|TRBD2|TRBJ2-3|NA
CASSFLAGVFGTDTQYF
TGTGCCAGCAGTTTTTTAGCGGGAGTGTTCGGCACAGATACGCAGTATTTT
>TRBV27|NA|TRBJ2-3|NA
CASTVGGAALNTQYF
TGTGCCAGCACCGTGGGGGGGGCGGCCCTGAATACGCAGTATTTT
>TRBV5-1|NA|TRBJ2-1|few
CASSLASATYNEQFF
TGCGCCAGCAGCTTGGCTAGCGCGACTTACAATGAGCAGTTCTTC
>TRBV24-1|NA|TRBJ1-2|NA
CATSGLTGSTRQRGGYTF
TGTGCCACCAGTGGTCTGACAGGCTCAACAAGGCAGAGGGGGGGCTACACCTTC
>TRBV19|TRBD2|TRBJ2-7|NA
CASSPLAGRRSYEQYF
TGTGCCAGTAGCCCATTAGCGGGACGACGCTCCTACGAGCAGTACTTC
>TRBV10-3|NA|TRBJ2-7|NA
CAISRGYEQYF
TGTGCCATCTCCAGAGGCTACGAGCAGTACTTC
>TRBV7-8|NA|TRBJ2-5|once
CASSSQQETQYF
TGTGCCAGCAGCTCCCAACAAGAGACCCAGTACTTC
>TRBV4-2|NA|TRBJ1-5|NA
CASSQEGGASNQPQHF
TGTGCCAGCAGCCAAGAAGGGGGGGCTAGCAATCAGCCCCAGCATTTT
>TRBV27|TRBD1|TRBJ1-2|NA
CASRRGQGAYGYTF
TGTGCCAGCAGGCGGGGACAGGGGGCATATGGCTACACCTTC
>TRBV6-5|TRBD1|TRBJ1-2|NA
CASSQTGGGYTF
TGTGCCAGCAGCCAGACAGGGGGTGGCTACACCTTC
>TRBV2|NA|TRBJ2-5|NA
CASSDGETQYF
TGTGCCAGCAGTGACGGGGAGACCCAGTACTTC
>TRBV5-1|TRBD2|TRBJ2-3|NA
CASSLFPSGGITDTQYF
TGCGCCAGCAGCTTGTTCCCCAGCGGGGGAATCACAGATACGCAGTATTTT
>TRBV28|TRBD1|TRBJ2-1|NA
CASSLPLTGSVLDVQFF
TGTGCCAGCAGTTTGCCCCTGACAGGGTCGGTTCTTGATGTGCAGTTCTTC
>TRBV28|NA|TRBJ2-4|NA
CASSSVTIAKNIQYF
TGTGCCAGCAGTTCGGTGACAATAGCCAAAAACATTCAGTACTTC